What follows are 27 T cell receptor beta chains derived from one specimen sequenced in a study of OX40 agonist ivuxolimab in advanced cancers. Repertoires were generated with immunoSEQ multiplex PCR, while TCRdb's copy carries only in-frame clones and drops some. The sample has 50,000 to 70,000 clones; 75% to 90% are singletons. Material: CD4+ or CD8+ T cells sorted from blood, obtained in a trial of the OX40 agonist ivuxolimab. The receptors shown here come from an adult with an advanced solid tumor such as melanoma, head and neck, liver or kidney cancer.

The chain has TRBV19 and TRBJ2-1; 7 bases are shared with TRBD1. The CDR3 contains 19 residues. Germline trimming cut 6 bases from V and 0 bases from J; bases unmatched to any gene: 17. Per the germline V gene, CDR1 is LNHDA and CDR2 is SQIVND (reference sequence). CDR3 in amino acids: CASRGGGDLGGNSYNEQFF. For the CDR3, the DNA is TGTGCCAGTAGAGGGGGCGGAGATTTGGGCGGAAACTCCTACAATGAGCAGTTCTTC.

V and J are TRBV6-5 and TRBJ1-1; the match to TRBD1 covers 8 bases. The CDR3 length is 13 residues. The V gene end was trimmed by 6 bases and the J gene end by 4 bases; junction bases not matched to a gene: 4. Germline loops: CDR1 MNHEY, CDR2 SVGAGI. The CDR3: CASRADRGTEAFF. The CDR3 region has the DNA TGTGCCAGCAGAGCTGACAGGGGCACTGAAGCTTTCTTT.

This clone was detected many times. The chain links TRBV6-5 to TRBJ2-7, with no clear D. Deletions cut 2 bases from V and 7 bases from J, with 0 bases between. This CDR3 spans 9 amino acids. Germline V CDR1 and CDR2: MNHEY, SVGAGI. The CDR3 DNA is TGTGCCAGCAGTTACGAGCAGTACTTC. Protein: CASSYEQYF.

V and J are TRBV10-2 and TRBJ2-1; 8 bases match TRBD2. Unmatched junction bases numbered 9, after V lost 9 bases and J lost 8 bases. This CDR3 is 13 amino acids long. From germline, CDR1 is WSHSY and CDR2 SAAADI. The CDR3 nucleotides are TGCGCCAGTTCGGGACTAGGGGTGGATGAGCAGTTCTTC. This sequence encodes CASSGLGVDEQFF.

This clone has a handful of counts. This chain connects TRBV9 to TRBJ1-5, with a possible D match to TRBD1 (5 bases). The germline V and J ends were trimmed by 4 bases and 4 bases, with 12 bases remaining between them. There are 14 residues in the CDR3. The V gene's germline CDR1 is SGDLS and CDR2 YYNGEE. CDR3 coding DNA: TGTGCCAGCAGCCTCCGGGGCGAGAATCAGCCCCAGCATTTT. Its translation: CASSLRGENQPQHF.

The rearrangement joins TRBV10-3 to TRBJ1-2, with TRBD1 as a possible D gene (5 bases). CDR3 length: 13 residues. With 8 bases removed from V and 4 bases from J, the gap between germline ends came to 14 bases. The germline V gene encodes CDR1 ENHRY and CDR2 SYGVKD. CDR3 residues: CAIPSPGSYGYTF. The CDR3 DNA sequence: TGTGCCATCCCCTCGCCAGGGAGCTATGGCTACACCTTC.

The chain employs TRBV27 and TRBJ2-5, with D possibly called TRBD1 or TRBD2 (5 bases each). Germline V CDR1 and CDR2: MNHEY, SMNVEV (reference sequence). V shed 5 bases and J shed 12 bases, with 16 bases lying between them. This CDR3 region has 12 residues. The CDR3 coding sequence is TGTGCCAGCAGTCGCAGGGACCAACAAAAGTACTTC. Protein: CASSRRDQQKYF.

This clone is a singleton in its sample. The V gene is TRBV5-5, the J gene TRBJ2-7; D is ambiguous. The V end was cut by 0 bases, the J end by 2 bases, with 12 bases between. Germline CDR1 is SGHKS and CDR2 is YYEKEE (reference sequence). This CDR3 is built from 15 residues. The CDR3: CASSLGPVDAYEQYF. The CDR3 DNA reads TGTGCCAGCAGCTTGGGACCGGTGGATGCCTACGAGCAGTACTTC.

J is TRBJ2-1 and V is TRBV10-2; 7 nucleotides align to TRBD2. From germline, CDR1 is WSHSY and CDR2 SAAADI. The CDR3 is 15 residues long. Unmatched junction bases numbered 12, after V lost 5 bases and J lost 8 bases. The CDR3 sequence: CASSKLAPALDEQFF. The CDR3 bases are TGCGCCAGCAGTAAACTAGCGCCCGCCCTGGATGAGCAGTTCTTC.

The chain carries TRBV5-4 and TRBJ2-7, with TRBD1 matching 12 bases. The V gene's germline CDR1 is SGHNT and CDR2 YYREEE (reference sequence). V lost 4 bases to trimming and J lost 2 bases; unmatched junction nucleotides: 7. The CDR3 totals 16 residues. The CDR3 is CASSNRDRGRPYEQYF. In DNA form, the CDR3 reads TGTGCCAGCAGCAACCGGGACAGGGGGCGGCCCTACGAGCAGTACTTC.

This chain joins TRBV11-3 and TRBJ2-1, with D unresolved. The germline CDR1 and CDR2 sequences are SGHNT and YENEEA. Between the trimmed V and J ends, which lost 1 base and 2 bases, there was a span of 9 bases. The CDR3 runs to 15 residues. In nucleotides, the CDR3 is TGTGCCAGCAGCTTAGGACACCTGGCCTACAATGAGCAGTTCTTC. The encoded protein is CASSLGHLAYNEQFF.

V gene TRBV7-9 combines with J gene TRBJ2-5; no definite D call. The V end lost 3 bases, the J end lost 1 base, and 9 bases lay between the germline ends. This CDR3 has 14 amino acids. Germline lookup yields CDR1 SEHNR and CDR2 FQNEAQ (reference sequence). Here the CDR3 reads CASSFYRTQETQYF. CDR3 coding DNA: TGTGCCAGCAGCTTTTACAGAACCCAAGAGACCCAGTACTTC.

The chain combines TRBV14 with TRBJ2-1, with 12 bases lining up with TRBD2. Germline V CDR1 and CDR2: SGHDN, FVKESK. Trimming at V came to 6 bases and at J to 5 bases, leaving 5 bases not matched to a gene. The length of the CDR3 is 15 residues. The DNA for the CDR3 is TGTGCCAGCAGATATACTAGCGGGGGGAACAATGAGCAGTTCTTC. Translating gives CASRYTSGGNNEQFF.

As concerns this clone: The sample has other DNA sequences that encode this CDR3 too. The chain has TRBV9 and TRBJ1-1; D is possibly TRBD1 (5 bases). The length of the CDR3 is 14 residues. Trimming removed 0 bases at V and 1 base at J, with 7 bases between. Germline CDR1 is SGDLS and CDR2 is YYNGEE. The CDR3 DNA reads TGTGCCAGCAGCGTAGGGGGGAAGAACACTGAAGCTTTCTTT. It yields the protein CASSVGGKNTEAFF.

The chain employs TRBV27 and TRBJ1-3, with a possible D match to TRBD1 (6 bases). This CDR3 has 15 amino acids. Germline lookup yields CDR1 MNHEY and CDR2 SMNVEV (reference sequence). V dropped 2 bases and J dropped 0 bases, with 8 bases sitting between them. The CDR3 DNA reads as TGTGCCAGCAGTTTAGGGGGGCACTCTGGAAACACCATATATTTT. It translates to CASSLGGHSGNTIYF.

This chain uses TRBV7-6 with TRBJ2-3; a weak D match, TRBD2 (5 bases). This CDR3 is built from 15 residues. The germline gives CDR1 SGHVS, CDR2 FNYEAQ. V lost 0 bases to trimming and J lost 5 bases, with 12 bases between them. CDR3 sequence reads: CASSLAPGSQDTQYF. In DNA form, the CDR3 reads TGTGCCAGCAGCTTAGCGCCGGGATCCCAAGATACGCAGTATTTT.

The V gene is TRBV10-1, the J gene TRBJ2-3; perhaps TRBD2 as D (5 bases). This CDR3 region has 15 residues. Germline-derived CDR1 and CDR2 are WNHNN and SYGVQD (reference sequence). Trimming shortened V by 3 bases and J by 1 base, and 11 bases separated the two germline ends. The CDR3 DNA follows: TGCGCCAGCAGTGATTCAGTGGGAGGCACAGATACGCAGTATTTT. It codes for CASSDSVGGTDTQYF.

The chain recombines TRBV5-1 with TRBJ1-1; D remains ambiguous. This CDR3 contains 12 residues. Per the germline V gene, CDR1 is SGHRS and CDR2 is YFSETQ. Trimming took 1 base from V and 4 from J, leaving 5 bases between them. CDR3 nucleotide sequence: TGCGCCAGCAGCTTGTTCGCCACTGAAGCTTTCTTT. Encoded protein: CASSLFATEAFF.

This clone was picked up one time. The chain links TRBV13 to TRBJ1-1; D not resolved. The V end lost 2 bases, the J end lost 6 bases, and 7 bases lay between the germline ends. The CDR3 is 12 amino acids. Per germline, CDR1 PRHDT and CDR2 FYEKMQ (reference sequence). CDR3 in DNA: TGTGCCAGCAGCTTACAGGTGCCTGAAGCTTTCTTT. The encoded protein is CASSLQVPEAFF.

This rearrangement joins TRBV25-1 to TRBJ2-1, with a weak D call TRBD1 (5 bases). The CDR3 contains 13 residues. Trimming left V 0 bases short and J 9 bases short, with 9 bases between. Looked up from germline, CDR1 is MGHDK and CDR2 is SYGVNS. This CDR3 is CASSEYKGAEQFF. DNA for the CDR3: TGTGCCAGCAGTGAATATAAAGGGGCTGAGCAGTTCTTC.

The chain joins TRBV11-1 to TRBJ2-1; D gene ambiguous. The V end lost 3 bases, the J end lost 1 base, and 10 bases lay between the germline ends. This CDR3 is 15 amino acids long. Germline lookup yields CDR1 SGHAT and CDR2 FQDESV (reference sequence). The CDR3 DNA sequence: TGTGCCAGCAGCTTTTTTGGCGGTTCCTACAATGAGCAGTTCTTC. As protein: CASSFFGGSYNEQFF.

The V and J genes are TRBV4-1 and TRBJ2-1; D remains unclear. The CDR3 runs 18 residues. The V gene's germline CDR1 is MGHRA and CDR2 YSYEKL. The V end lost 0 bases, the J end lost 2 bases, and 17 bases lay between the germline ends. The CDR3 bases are TGCGCCAGCAGCCAAGAGTGGAGCGCGAGATATACCTACAATGAGCAGTTCTTC. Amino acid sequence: CASSQEWSARYTYNEQFF.

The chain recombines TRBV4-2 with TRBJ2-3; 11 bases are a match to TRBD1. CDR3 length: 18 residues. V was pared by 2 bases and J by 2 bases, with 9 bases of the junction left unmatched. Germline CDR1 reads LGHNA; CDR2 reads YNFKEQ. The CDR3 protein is CASSQPHRTGGDTDTQYF. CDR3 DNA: TGTGCCAGCAGCCAACCCCACCGGACAGGGGGCGACACAGATACGCAGTATTTT.

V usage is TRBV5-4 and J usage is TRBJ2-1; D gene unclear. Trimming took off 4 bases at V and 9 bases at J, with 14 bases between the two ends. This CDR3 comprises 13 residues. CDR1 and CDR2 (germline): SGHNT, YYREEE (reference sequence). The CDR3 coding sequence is TGTGCCAGCAGCATAGGGCCCTCGGGTGAGCAGTTCTTC. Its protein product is CASSIGPSGEQFF.

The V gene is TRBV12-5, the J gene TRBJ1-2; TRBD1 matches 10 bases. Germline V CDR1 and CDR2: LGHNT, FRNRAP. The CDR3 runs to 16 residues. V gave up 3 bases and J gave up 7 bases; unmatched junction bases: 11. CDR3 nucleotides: TGTGCTAGTGGTTTCCCCCGGACAGGGGGAAGTTCTGGCTACACCTTC. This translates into CASGFPRTGGSSGYTF.

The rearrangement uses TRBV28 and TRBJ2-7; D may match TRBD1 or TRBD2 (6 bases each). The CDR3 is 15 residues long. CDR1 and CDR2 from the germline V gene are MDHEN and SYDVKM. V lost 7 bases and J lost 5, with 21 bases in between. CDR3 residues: CASTIEGGNRNEQYF. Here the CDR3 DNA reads TGTGCCAGCACCATAGAGGGGGGAAATCGTAACGAGCAGTACTTC.

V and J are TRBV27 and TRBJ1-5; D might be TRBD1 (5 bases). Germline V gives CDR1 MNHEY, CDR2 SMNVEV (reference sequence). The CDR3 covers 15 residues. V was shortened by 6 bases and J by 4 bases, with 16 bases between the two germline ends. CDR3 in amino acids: CASSSLQGPNQPQHF. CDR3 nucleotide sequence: TGTGCCAGCAGCTCCCTGCAGGGCCCGAATCAGCCCCAGCATTTT.